Following are 17 T cell receptor beta chains from one sample sequenced in a study of tumor-infiltrating lymphocytes in primary liver carcinoma. For blood RNA, unsorted whole blood served as the source, and germline DNA was extracted too. Making TCR beta cDNA involved 400 to 600 ng total RNA and a constant-region primer. Construction of TCR beta libraries relied on three successive nested multiplex PCR rounds employing slightly modified ARM-PCR. Each of the first two PCR rounds ran approximately 11 cycles with TRBV1-TRBV30 forward and C-beta reverse primers. MiXCR was run by TCRdb on the multiplex PCR reads, yielding one entry per CDR3 protein. The sample carries roughly 180,000 distinct CDR3 sequences, approximately 60% recorded once. Sequencing was done on a sample of peripheral blood. These receptors originate from a man aged 40-49 years with primary liver carcinoma and hepatitis B virus infection.

This clonotype was detected a few times. The rearrangement links TRBV28 to TRBJ2-5; D is ambiguous. V was shortened by 6 bases and J by 4 bases, with 15 bases between the two germline ends. Per germline, CDR1 MDHEN and CDR2 SYDVKM. The length of the CDR3 is 14 residues. This chain's CDR3 is CASSPPGSGETQYF. The CDR3 DNA is TGTGCCAGCAGCCCTCCGGGCAGTGGAGAGACCCAGTACTTC.

CDR3 coding DNA: TGTGCCAGCAGCCTCAGGGGGGCAGATACGCAGTATTTT. Its translation: CASSLRGADTQYF. The rearrangement joins TRBV11-3 to TRBJ2-3; D perhaps matches TRBD1 (7 bases). CDR3 size: 13 residues. Trimming took off 5 bases at V and 4 bases at J, with 10 bases between the two ends. Germline CDR1 and CDR2: SGHNT and YENEEA.

Details on this clonotype: A much larger clonotype is one base distant, so this may be a read error. The genes are TRBV11-2 and TRBJ2-3; D uncertain. Trimming shortened V by 0 bases and J by 3 bases, and 7 bases separated the two germline ends. The CDR3 has 14 residues. Germline V gives CDR1 SGHAT, CDR2 FQNNGV. The CDR3 sequence: CASSLDLWTDTQYF. CDR3 DNA: TGTGCCAGCAGCTTAGATCTTTGGACAGATACGCAGTATTTT.

The chain couples TRBV4-2 to TRBJ2-7; 14 bases line up with TRBD2. CDR3 length: 14 amino acids. In germline, CDR1 is LGHNA, CDR2 YNFKEQ. Trimming took 4 bases from V and 10 from J; bases not matched to a gene: 6. The CDR3 DNA reads as TGTGCCAGCAGCCGGGGACTAGCGGGAGATAATCAGTACTTC. Its translation is CASSRGLAGDNQYF.

The V call is TRBV6-2 or TRBV6-3, the J call TRBJ2-1, with no clear D. The CDR3 totals 14 residues. V dropped 1 base and J dropped 5 bases, with 9 bases sitting between them. Per germline, CDR1 MNHEY and CDR2 SVGEGT. CDR3 protein: CASSYFTTHNEQFF. The CDR3 DNA is TGTGCCAGCAGTTACTTCACGACCCACAATGAGCAGTTCTTC.

In DNA, the CDR3 is TGTGCCAGTAGTCCCACCGACGGGGGCGCAGATACGCAGTATTTT. It yields the protein CASSPTDGGADTQYF. The rearrangement links TRBV6-6 to TRBJ2-3; either TRBD1 or TRBD2 may supply D (6 bases each). V was pared by 9 bases and J by 4 bases, with 20 bases between. CDR1 MNHNY and CDR2 SVGAGI come from the germline V gene (reference sequence). CDR3 length: 15 residues.

As concerns this clonotype: Because the CDR3 is missing its conserved closing phenylalanine or tryptophan, this is likely a read error. The limits of the CDR3 on the DNA are not certain, so only TCRdb's listed CDR3 is given. The CDR3 sequence is CASSATWTGVGNEQFL. This rearrangement joins TRBV11-2 to TRBJ2-1; the table gives TRBD2 as D, unverified against the DNA. The CDR3 is 16 amino acids in total, end residues counted. Looked up from germline, CDR1 is SGHAT and CDR2 is FQNNGV.

As for this clonotype: A much larger clone lies one base from this, so it may be a read error. The chain recombines TRBV6-1 with TRBJ1-1, with D possibly being TRBD1 (5 bases). This CDR3 has 14 residues. Germline CDR1 reads MNHNS; CDR2 reads SASEGT. The CDR3, as DNA: TGTGCCACAAGATCGGGGGGTGTAAACATTGAAGCTTTCTTT. Translating it yields CATRSGGVNIEAFF.

This clonotype was counted many times. The chain links TRBV29-1 to TRBJ1-2; no clear D. The germline V and J ends were trimmed by 0 bases and 2 bases, with 7 bases remaining between them. Germline CDR1 is SQVTM and CDR2 is ANQGSEA. The CDR3 length is 13 residues. The DNA for the CDR3 is TGCAGCGTTGAAGATACGAGAAACTATGGCTACACCTTC. It codes for CSVEDTRNYGYTF.

V usage is TRBV29-1 and J usage is TRBJ2-3; 9 nucleotides match TRBD2. CDR3 length: 17 amino acids. Germline CDR1 and CDR2: SQVTM and ANQGSEA. J gave up 2 bases and V 4 bases, and 13 bases lay outside the gene matches. The CDR3 sequence is CSVGGQREAPHTDTQYF. The CDR3 DNA sequence: TGCAGCGTTGGGGGTCAGCGGGAGGCCCCCCACACAGATACGCAGTATTTT.

The CDR3 coding sequence is TGTGCCAGCAGCTTAGGGGTGAGCGGCGGCTACACCTTC. It encodes CASSLGVSGGYTF. This chain links TRBV7-9 with TRBJ1-2; D is unresolved. The ends were cut back, 1 base at V and 8 bases at J, with 11 bases in the middle. The CDR3 sequence is 13 residues long. CDR1 is SEHNR, CDR2 FQNEAQ, per germline (reference sequence).

Regarding this clonotype: No conserved phenylalanine or tryptophan ends this CDR3, so it is likely a read error. This chain links TRBV5-4 with TRBJ2-5; 8 bases are a match to TRBD1. V shed 4 bases and J 3 bases; nucleotides not matched to a gene: 5. Germline lookup yields CDR1 SGHNT and CDR2 YYREEE (reference sequence). The CDR3 has 14 residues. CDR3 bases: TGTGCCAGCAGCGGACAGGGCGGAGAAGAGACCCAGTACTTA. Its translation: CASSGQGGEETQYL.

This clonotype was found many times. The rearrangement joins TRBV11-2 to TRBJ2-4; D is perhaps TRBD2 (6 bases). Looked up from germline, CDR1 is SGHAT and CDR2 is FQNNGV. The V end lost 0 bases, the J end lost 2 bases, and 14 bases lay between the germline ends. This CDR3 has 17 amino acids. This CDR3 reads CASSLEWGVRSKNIQYF. For the CDR3, the DNA is TGTGCCAGCAGCTTAGAGTGGGGGGTCAGATCCAAAAACATTCAGTACTTC.

This clonotype was found a few times. This chain links TRBV4-1 with TRBJ1-2, with unresolved D. Germline lookup yields CDR1 MGHRA and CDR2 YSYEKL. The CDR3 covers 15 residues. The V end was cut by 3 bases, the J end by 2 bases, with 13 bases between. CDR3 in amino acids: CASSHPGQHNYGYTF. In DNA form, the CDR3 reads TGCGCCAGCAGCCACCCCGGGCAGCACAACTATGGCTACACCTTC.

The chain joins TRBV11-2 to TRBJ2-1; 7 positions agree with TRBD2. Trimming removed 5 bases from V and 0 bases from J; junction bases left unmatched: 10. The CDR3 covers 17 residues. Germline V gene lookup returns CDR1 SGHAT and CDR2 FQNNGV. This CDR3 reads CASSPRLAGDSYNEQFF. The CDR3 nucleotides read TGTGCCAGCAGCCCCCGACTGGCGGGAGACTCCTACAATGAGCAGTTCTTC. Full variable domain (missing parts from reference TRBV11-2 and TRBJ2-1): EAGVAQSPRYKIIEKRQSVAFWCNPISGHATLYWYQQILGQGPKLLIQFQNNGVVDDSQLPKDRFSAERLKGVDSTLKIQPAKLEDSAVYLCASSPRLAGDSYNEQFFGPGTRLTVL.

As regards this clonotype: One end of the junction is discordant with germline, which a read error may explain. The V call is TRBV10-3, the J call TRBJ1-2, with a weak D call TRBD1 (6 bases). CDR3 length: 14 amino acids. CDR1 and CDR2 (germline): ENHRY, SYGVKD. CDR3 in DNA: TGTGCCATCATTGAGTCGTCAGGGGAATATGGCTACACCTTC. It specifies CAIIESSGEYGYTF.

DNA of the CDR3: TGTGCCAGCAGCTTTCCTTTCGGGAGGGTGGGGGAGACCCAGTACTTC. Protein product: CASSFPFGRVGETQYF. The chain has TRBV12-3 or TRBV12-4 and TRBJ2-5, with 8 bases aligning to TRBD2. With V trimmed by 6 bases and J by 5 bases, 14 bases remained unmatched. The CDR3 has 16 amino acids.